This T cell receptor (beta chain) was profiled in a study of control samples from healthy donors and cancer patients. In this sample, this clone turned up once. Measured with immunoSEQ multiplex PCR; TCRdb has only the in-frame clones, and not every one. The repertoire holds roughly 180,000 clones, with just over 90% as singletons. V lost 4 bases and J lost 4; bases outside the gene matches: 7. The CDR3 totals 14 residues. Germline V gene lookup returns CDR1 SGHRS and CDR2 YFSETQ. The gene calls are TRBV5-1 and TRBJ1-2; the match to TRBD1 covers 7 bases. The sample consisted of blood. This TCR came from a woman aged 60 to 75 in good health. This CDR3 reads CASSPGQPTYGYTF. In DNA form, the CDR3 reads TGCGCCAGCAGCCCGGGACAGCCTACCTATGGCTACACCTTC.